This TCR beta chain is drawn from a study of a mutant IDH1 vaccine in newly diagnosed glioma. The protocol was immunoSEQ multiplex PCR, while the TCRdb copy is restricted to in-frame clones and leaves out a portion. Of about 66,000 clones listed, roughly 74% are singletons. As for this clone: Its antigen is currently unknown.

As to time point: week 35, safety follow-up. In the vaccine, a single dose held 300 ug of the mutant IDH1 20-mer peptide, along with topical imiquimod. Trimming took 0 bases from V and 6 from J; bases not matched to a gene: 4. The CDR3 is 15 amino acids. Germline lookup yields CDR1 MNHEY and CDR2 SVGAGI. The TCR comes from a man between 50 and 59 years old with glioma. This sequence joins TRBV6-5 and TRBJ2-3; 9 nucleotides line up with TRBD2. This specimen was PBMCs, taken from a glioma patient whose treatment included an IDH1 peptide vaccine. Here the CDR3 DNA reads TGTGCCAGCAGTTACTCGAGGCTAGCGGGGGATACGCAGTATTTT. Translation: CASSYSRLAGDTQYF.